These 7 T cell receptor beta chains originate from one sample sequenced in a study of T cells after yellow fever vaccination. MiXCR, run by TCRdb on the 5' RACE reads, gives a single entry per CDR3 protein. The sample contains 610,000 or so distinct CDR3 sequences, 9% to 15% of which appear only once. The starting material was PBMCs, obtained on the day of the yellow fever booster vaccination. The receptors stem from a man under 40 who received the YFV17D yellow fever vaccine.

This clonotype was found a few times. The chain combines TRBV7-9 with TRBJ1-4, with D perhaps TRBD1 (6 bases). CDR1 and CDR2 from the germline V gene are SEHNR and FQNEAQ (reference sequence). This CDR3 is built from 16 residues. V was cut by 6 bases and J by 3 bases, with 17 bases left in between. The CDR3 DNA sequence: TGTGCCAGCAGACCACAGGGAAGTGGGCCTAATGAAAAACTGTTTTTT. Translation: CASRPQGSGPNEKLFF. Full variable domain (outside the CDR3, taken from reference TRBV7-9 and TRBJ1-4): DTGVSQNPRHKITKRGQNVTFRCDPISEHNRLYWYRQTLGQGPEFLTYFQNEAQLEKSRLLSDRFSAERPKGSFSTLEIQRTEQGDSAMYLCASRPQGSGPNEKLFFGSGTQLSVL.

The V call is TRBV7-9, the J call TRBJ1-4; D might be TRBD1 (5 bases). V was cut by 5 bases and J by 3 bases, with 16 bases left in between. This CDR3 has 16 amino acids. Germline V gene lookup returns CDR1 SEHNR and CDR2 FQNEAQ (reference sequence). DNA of the CDR3: TGTGCCAGCAGCGTTATAAGGGGAGGGCCTAATGAAAAACTGTTTTTT. Translated, it gives CASSVIRGGPNEKLFF.

This clonotype was seen more than once but under ten times. The chain couples TRBV18 to TRBJ1-5; D is unresolved. Trimming shortened V by 6 bases and J by 4 bases, and 10 bases separated the two germline ends. The CDR3 sequence is 13 residues long. The germline gives CDR1 KGHSH, CDR2 LQKENI. The CDR3 here is CASSLLKNQPQHF. The CDR3 region has the DNA TGTGCCAGCTCCCTTTTAAAGAATCAGCCCCAGCATTTT. Variable domain in full (rest from reference TRBV18 and TRBJ1-5): NAGVMQNPRHLVRRRGQEARLRCSPMKGHSHVYWYRQLPEEGLKFMVYLQKENIIDESGMPKERFSAEFPKEGPSILRIQQVVRGDSAAYFCASSLLKNQPQHFGDGTRLSIL.

The genes are TRBV15 and TRBJ2-5, with no clear D. The CDR3 is 13 residues long. V was cut by 0 bases and J by 5 bases, with 7 bases left in between. Per the germline V gene, CDR1 is LNHNV and CDR2 is YYDKDF (reference sequence). CDR3 loop: CATSRDVEETQYF. CDR3 coding DNA: TGTGCCACCAGCAGAGATGTAGAGGAGACCCAGTACTTC.

This clonotype was seen many times. The rearrangement joins TRBV11-2 to TRBJ2-3, with D perhaps matching TRBD1 (6 bases). The germline V and J ends were trimmed by 5 bases and 6 bases, with 12 bases remaining between them. This CDR3 is built from 13 residues. In germline, CDR1 is SGHAT, CDR2 FQNNGV. CDR3 in DNA: TGTGCCAGCAGCATGACAGGAGGCGATACGCAGTATTTT. Protein: CASSMTGGDTQYF. Full variable domain (missing parts from reference TRBV11-2 and TRBJ2-3): EAGVAQSPRYKIIEKRQSVAFWCNPISGHATLYWYQQILGQGPKLLIQFQNNGVVDDSQLPKDRFSAERLKGVDSTLKIQPAKLEDSAVYLCASSMTGGDTQYFGPGTRLTVL.

This clonotype has at least ten counts. The J gene is TRBJ2-7, the V gene TRBV7-2, with D unclear. The CDR3 runs 17 residues. The V gene lost 2 bases and the J gene lost 0 bases, with 17 bases spanning the gap. Germline V lookup: CDR1 SGHTA, CDR2 FQGNSA. The CDR3 DNA follows: TGTGCCAGCAGCTTACGGGCGGCTCAGATTTCCTCCTACGAGCAGTACTTC. Translating it yields CASSLRAAQISSYEQYF.

This clonotype occurred many times. The V call is TRBV29-1, the J call TRBJ2-3; D is unresolved. V shed 4 bases and J shed 6 bases, with 17 bases lying between them. Germline V gives CDR1 SQVTM, CDR2 ANQGSEA. This CDR3 spans 14 amino acids. The CDR3 DNA reads TGCAGCGTTGCTTTCAGGAGCCTGGTGGATACGCAGTATTTT. Amino acids: CSVAFRSLVDTQYF.